The rows below give T cell receptor beta chains drawn from one sample of a study of control samples from healthy donors and cancer patients. Repertoires were generated with immunoSEQ multiplex PCR, while TCRdb's copy carries only in-frame clones and drops some. Among fewer than 150,000 clones listed, about 91% were seen once. Sequences were obtained from blood. These receptors came from a young man in good health. Each CDR3 is given with its conserved first and last residue. D genes are given only for firm matches. Not every row has a clone size; where given, it reads once, few, many or a size class.

j_call,clone_size,v_call,d_call,cdr3_nt,cdr3_aa
TRBJ1-6,-,TRBV7-9,TRBD1,TGTGCCAGCAGCGCCGACAGGGGAGCACCCCTCCACTTT,CASSADRGAPLHF
TRBJ1-1,once,TRBV2,-,TGTGCCAGGAGCGGTGGGCACCTGATCGCTTTCTTT,CARSGGHLIAFF
TRBJ1-1,-,TRBV19,-,TGTGCCAGTAGTGCGGGAGGGACTGAAGCTTTCTTT,CASSAGGTEAFF
TRBJ2-2,-,TRBV15,-,TGTGCCACCAGCCCTGAGGTGAGGGCCCCAACCGGGGAGCTGTTTTTT,CATSPEVRAPTGELFF
TRBJ1-5,-,TRBV19,-,TGTGCCAGTAGCCCCGGCGGCAGTTGGCAGCCCCAGCATTTT,CASSPGGSWQPQHF
TRBJ1-1,-,TRBV6-6,TRBD1,TGTGCCAGCAGGAATACAGGGGCGGACACTGAAGCTTTCTTT,CASRNTGADTEAFF
TRBJ2-7,-,TRBV10-3,-,TGTGCCACGGAACAGGGCCACGAGCAGTACTTC,CATEQGHEQYF
TRBJ1-2,-,TRBV30,TRBD1,TGTGCCTGGAGCGGGACAGTTCCCTTCTATGGCTACACCTTC,CAWSGTVPFYGYTF
TRBJ2-7,-,TRBV4-1,-,TGCGCCAGCAGCCAAGATCCCGCCAGTATGGCCTCCTACGAGCAGTACTTC,CASSQDPASMASYEQYF
TRBJ2-7,-,TRBV9,-,TGTGCCAGCAGCGAAACACAGGGCTCGGGCTACGAGCAGTACTTC,CASSETQGSGYEQYF
TRBJ1-1,-,TRBV5-4,-,TGTGCCAGCTCTGGACAACAGAACACTGAAGCTTTCTTT,CASSGQQNTEAFF
TRBJ2-5,-,TRBV2,TRBD2,TGTGCCAGCAGAGGGACTAGCGGACAAGAGACCCAGTACTTC,CASRGTSGQETQYF
TRBJ2-7,-,TRBV19,-,TGTGCCAGTAGTATTGGTCTTGCCTACGAGCAGTACTTC,CASSIGLAYEQYF
TRBJ2-2,-,TRBV7-2,-,TGTGCCAGCAGCCCGGGCCCAAACACCGGGGAGCTGTTTTTT,CASSPGPNTGELFF
TRBJ1-5,-,TRBV27,-,TGTGCCAGCAGTCCGCCCGGGGTTCAGCAGCCCCAGCATTTT,CASSPPGVQQPQHF
TRBJ1-2,-,TRBV20-1,-,TGCAGTGCTAGTGGGGACTCGCGTCGGGGTAACTATGGCTACACCTTC,CSASGDSRRGNYGYTF
TRBJ1-1,-,TRBV13,-,TGTGCCAGCACCGCCTGGGGGAGTCGTCGGACTGAAGCTTTCTTT,CASTAWGSRRTEAFF
TRBJ2-2,-,TRBV2,TRBD2,TGTGCCAGCAGTCCTAGGACTAGCAGGGAGCTGTTTTTT,CASSPRTSRELFF
TRBJ2-7,-,TRBV6-5,-,TGTGCCAGCAGGGTGACAGGATCTACCTACGAGCAGTACTTC,CASRVTGSTYEQYF